The source of this T cell receptor beta chain is a study of OX40 agonist ivuxolimab in advanced cancers. Background for the entire study: Ivuxolimab was a fully human IgG2 agonistic monoclonal antibody targeting the costimulatory receptor OX40 (CD134). The monotherapy dose-escalation portion (N of about 49 patients) of the phase I ivuxolimab trial is reported in the paper. A male proportion of 82.7% and a mean age of approximately 60 years, ranging from 23 to 79, were recorded for the dose-escalation cohort. Partial responses occurred in three dose-escalation patients: two with cutaneous melanoma and one with hepatocellular carcinoma. Among the roughly 54 dose-escalation patients, around 19 had hepatocellular carcinoma, approximately 15 melanoma, 9 renal cell carcinoma and 9 head and neck cancer. Prior anti-PD-1, anti-PD-L1 or anti-CTLA-4 therapy was permitted, and checkpoint inhibitors had been received by about 36% of dose-escalation patients. Intravenous ivuxolimab was administered to patients every 2 weeks at six dose levels: 0.01, 0.1, 0.3, 1.5, 3 and 10 mg/kg. Peripheral TCRbeta sequencing was intended to test whether TCR sequence diversity was altered and clonal T-cell expansion was caused by ivuxolimab. On the study overall, not on this receptor specifically: Low levels of normalized T-cell clonal expansion were also seen in some patients who did not respond. In partial responders in the 0.1-3.0 mg/kg groups, normalized peripheral clonal expansion was found to be among the lowest, especially among CD8+ T cells. At doses from 0.1 to 3.0 mg/kg, clonal expansion was seen in both CD4+ and CD8+ blood T cells between baseline and week 6. After ivuxolimab, expanded clones were on average more numerous among CD8+ T cells than among CD4+ T cells. Which antigens the clonally expanded peripheral T cells were specific for was not determined.

Turning to this clone: No cognate antigen has been identified for it. No base quality values were provided; no much bigger clone lies one nucleotide off.

Patients with autoimmune disease history or receiving systemic immunosuppression were excluded from the trial. Peripheral blood for TCR sequencing was collected from all dose cohorts at baseline, on cycle 4 day 1, and on cycle 7 day 1. The samples were taken from a phase I, first-in-human, multicenter, open-label dose-escalation trial of ivuxolimab. The trial enrolled adults with locally advanced or metastatic head and neck squamous cell, hepatocellular, melanoma or renal cell carcinoma. Before TCR sequencing, CD4+ T cells and CD8+ T cells from peripheral blood were sorted into separate populations. To sequence the TCRbeta CDR3 region, genomic DNA was isolated from the sorted cells. The immunoSEQ Assay was used for sequencing of TCRbeta CDR3 regions. This is the immuneACCESS table as TCRdb keeps it, with only in-frame sequences that have V and J called. A part of the clones is gone; compared with another copy, unresolved V genes explain less than half, and the rest is unexplained. For this sample the table gives approximately 22,000 clones, of which approximately 87% were detected only once. The ten biggest clones cover 35% to 40% of the sample.

Spanning cysteine to phenylalanine, the CDR3 consists of 15 amino acids. The entry retains the CDR3 DNA only, 45 bases that are in frame from base 1. The specimen comprised CD4+ or CD8+ T cells sorted from blood, sampled in a trial of the OX40 agonist ivuxolimab. The chain was built from TRBV21-1 and TRBJ2-7; the tabulated D call, TRBD1, remains unverified against the DNA. TRBV21-1 is a pseudogene. This clonotype originated in an adult with an advanced solid tumor such as melanoma, head and neck, liver or kidney cancer. Here the CDR3 is given as CASSKSGTETYEQYF. In nucleotide form, the sequence is TGTGCCAGCAGCAAGTCCGGGACAGAGACCTACGAGCAGTACTTC.